The rows below give T cell receptor beta chains drawn from one sample of a study of blood T cell repertoires in COVID-19. Generated by immunoSEQ multiplex PCR, the TCRdb table keeps only in-frame clones and is missing some. Of around 370,000 clones listed, roughly 91% are singletons. The sequenced sample was PBMCs or T cells enriched from blood (not recorded which). These TCRs come from a woman aged 18-29 years who had recovered from COVID-19. The CDR3 runs from the conserved cysteine through the conserved F or W. A D gene is named only where the DNA matches it firmly. Clone size is not always given. Where it is, it says once, few, many or a class for expanded clones.

clone_size j_call d_call v_call cdr3_aa cdr3_nt
- TRBJ1-5 - TRBV15 CATSRGDKSQGRNQPQHF TGTGCCACCAGCAGGGGGGACAAGTCACAGGGTCGCAATCAGCCCCAGCATTTT
- TRBJ2-6 TRBD1 TRBV9 CASSDRTGPNSGANVLTF TGTGCCAGCAGCGACCGGACAGGACCGAACTCTGGGGCCAACGTCCTGACTTTC
- TRBJ1-2 - TRBV5-1 CASSLAGRSGYTF TGCGCCAGCAGCTTGGCCGGCAGGTCAGGCTACACCTTC
- TRBJ2-7 - TRBV3-1/TRBV3-2 CASSQSSYEQYF TGTGCCAGCAGCCAGTCTTCCTACGAGCAGTACTTC
- TRBJ2-2 - TRBV10-3 CAITRGTIDTGELFF TGTGCCATCACCCGGGGGACCATTGACACCGGGGAGCTGTTTTTT
- TRBJ1-1 - TRBV5-1 CASSLYRDDTEAFF TGCGCCAGCAGCTTGTACAGGGACGACACTGAAGCTTTCTTT
once TRBJ1-3 TRBD1 TRBV7-2 CASSLALGQGAYGNTIYF TGTGCCAGCAGCTTAGCGTTGGGACAGGGGGCATATGGAAACACCATATATTTT
few TRBJ2-7 - TRBV5-5 CASHPPDRRRSEQYF TGTGCCAGCCACCCTCCGGACAGAAGACGGAGCGAGCAGTACTTC
- TRBJ2-2 TRBD2 TRBV2 CASSLAGGLSTGELFF TGTGCCAGCAGCCTAGCGGGGGGGCTCAGCACCGGGGAGCTGTTTTTT
- TRBJ2-1 - TRBV10-3 CAISDTGLQLINEQFF TGTGCCATCAGTGACACTGGACTACAACTGATCAATGAGCAGTTCTTC
- TRBJ2-5 - TRBV24-1 CATSDMQDQETQYF TGTGCCACCAGTGATATGCAGGACCAAGAGACCCAGTACTTC
- TRBJ2-2 - TRBV6-5 CASSYGVGNTGELFF TGTGCCAGCAGTTACGGAGTGGGGAACACCGGGGAGCTGTTTTTT
- TRBJ2-7 TRBD2 TRBV6-2/TRBV6-3 CASSSTSGYSYEQYF TGTGCCAGCAGTTCCACTAGCGGGTACTCCTACGAGCAGTACTTC
- TRBJ2-1 TRBD1 TRBV7-2 CASRPGQGEIVDEQFF TGTGCCAGCAGACCGGGACAGGGTGAGATCGTGGATGAGCAGTTCTTC
- TRBJ1-3 - TRBV6-1 CASSDRGATGNTIYF TGTGCCAGCAGTGATCGGGGAGCGACTGGAAACACCATATATTTT
once TRBJ1-1 - TRBV19 CASSMGQRPLNTEAFF TGTGCCAGTAGTATGGGACAACGGCCCCTGAACACTGAAGCTTTCTTT
- TRBJ2-7 - TRBV5-1 CASSLGAASEGYEQYF TGCGCCAGCAGCTTGGGAGCGGCCTCGGAGGGATACGAGCAGTACTTC
- TRBJ2-7 - TRBV18 CASSLEPASSYEQYF TGTGCCAGCTCCCTAGAGCCAGCGAGCTCCTACGAGCAGTACTTC
- TRBJ1-5 - TRBV28 CASSSLRSNQPQHF TGTGCCAGCAGTTCACTAAGGAGCAATCAGCCCCAGCATTTT
- TRBJ2-3 - TRBV10-1 CASSEGTFSTDTQYF TGCGCCAGCAGTGAGGGGACTTTTAGCACAGATACGCAGTATTTT
few TRBJ2-7 - TRBV19 CASSQTDSYEQYF TGTGCCAGTAGCCAGACAGACTCCTACGAGCAGTACTTC
once TRBJ2-3 - TRBV29-1 CSVGGGRRATDTQYF TGCAGCGTTGGGGGAGGAAGGCGGGCAACAGATACGCAGTATTTT
- TRBJ2-7 - TRBV15 CATSRDRGRGNEQYF TGTGCCACCAGCAGAGATCGGGGCAGGGGTAACGAGCAGTACTTC
- TRBJ2-7 TRBD2 TRBV30 CAWSLFSGGSYEQYF TGTGCCTGGAGTCTGTTTAGCGGGGGGTCCTACGAGCAGTACTTC
- TRBJ1-6 TRBD1 TRBV7-6 CASSLGTDRGPLHF TGTGCCAGCAGCCTCGGGACAGACCGCGGACCCCTCCACTTT
- TRBJ2-3 TRBD2 TRBV7-3 CASSLDWRGGITDTQYF TGTGCCAGCAGCTTAGACTGGCGGGGGGGCATAACAGATACGCAGTATTTT
- TRBJ2-7 - TRBV3-1/TRBV3-2 CASSVNCPIDEQYF TGTGCCAGCAGCGTAAATTGTCCCATAGACGAGCAGTACTTC
- TRBJ2-1 TRBD2 TRBV30 CAARAGATYNEQFF TGTGCCGCAAGAGCGGGGGCGACATACAATGAGCAGTTCTTC
- TRBJ2-2 - TRBV12-3/TRBV12-4 CASSFVFGGELFF TGTGCCAGCAGTTTTGTGTTCGGCGGGGAGCTGTTTTTT
- TRBJ1-5 TRBD1 TRBV19 CATQGGVGNQPQHF TGTGCCACCCAGGGGGGAGTGGGCAATCAGCCCCAGCATTTT
- TRBJ2-5 - TRBV5-1 CASSLAYQETQYF TGCGCCAGCAGCTTGGCTTATCAAGAGACCCAGTACTTC
- TRBJ2-5 TRBD2 TRBV7-8 CASSPSGDPPETQYF TGTGCCAGCAGCCCTAGCGGGGACCCGCCAGAGACCCAGTACTTC
- TRBJ1-4 TRBD1 TRBV30 CAWSTGAINEKLFF TGTGCCTGGAGCACAGGGGCGATTAATGAAAAACTGTTTTTT
- TRBJ1-2 - TRBV19 CASSISGNYGYTF TGTGCCAGTAGTATATCAGGGAACTATGGCTACACCTTC
many TRBJ1-3 - TRBV6-5 CASRPGPGMGTIYF TGTGCCAGCAGGCCGGGCCCAGGGATGGGCACCATATATTTT
- TRBJ2-7 TRBD1 TRBV9 CASSEGDRLSEQYF TGTGCCAGCAGCGAGGGGGACAGGCTTTCCGAGCAGTACTTC
- TRBJ2-3 TRBD2 TRBV14 CASSQTKLAVSTDTQYF TGTGCCAGCAGCCAGACTAAACTAGCGGTGAGCACAGATACGCAGTATTTT